The next 27 T cell receptor beta chains were all read from a single sample in a study of radiation and T cells in renal cell carcinoma. As for time point: baseline pretreatment blood. Treatment: 15 Gy SBRT to primary tumor, nephrectomy 4 weeks later. Sequencing was performed with immunoSEQ multiplex PCR; in TCRdb, only in-frame clones are kept and a portion is missing. The data hold roughly 100,000 clones, with less than 90% observed a single time. Sequenced here: blood, sampled from a patient whose treatment included radiotherapy and nephrectomy. The receptors stem from a man aged 45 to 65 with renal cell carcinoma.

The chain links TRBV5-1 to TRBJ2-1, with unresolved D. Germline V lookup: CDR1 SGHRS, CDR2 YFSETQ. V lost 1 base and J 4 bases, leaving 12 bases between the germline ends. The CDR3 loop spans 15 amino acids. The CDR3 here is CASSLSLVVYNEQFF. The CDR3, as DNA: TGCGCCAGCAGCTTGAGCTTAGTAGTATACAATGAGCAGTTCTTC.

In nucleotides, the CDR3 is TGTGCCATCACCCTAACGGGCTCCCCGGGAGAGACCCAGTACTTC. As protein: CAITLTGSPGETQYF. This sequence joins TRBV10-3 and TRBJ2-5; D gene ambiguous. Germline V gene data show CDR1 as ENHRY and CDR2 as SYGVKD. The CDR3 sequence is 15 residues long. The V gene lost 7 bases and the J gene lost 4 bases, with 19 bases spanning the gap.

The CDR3 spells CASSQDAGTYEQYF. CDR3 DNA: TGCGCCAGCAGCCAAGACGCCGGAACCTACGAGCAGTACTTC. J is TRBJ2-7 and V is TRBV4-3; D is uncertain. Germline V gene lookup returns CDR1 LGHNA and CDR2 YSLEER. This CDR3 region has 14 residues. Trimming took 0 bases from V and 2 from J, leaving 8 bases between them.

The genes are TRBV5-4 and TRBJ2-5; 12 bases line up with TRBD2. The V segment lost 4 bases and the J segment 2 bases; nucleotides outside the gene matches: 9. The CDR3 spans 17 residues. The germline V gene encodes CDR1 SGHNT and CDR2 YYREEE (reference sequence). For the CDR3, the DNA is TGTGCCAGCAGCGACGGAGCCACTAGCGGGGGGCAAGAGACCCAGTACTTC. Protein: CASSDGATSGGQETQYF.

The V call is TRBV28, the J call TRBJ2-7, with 9 bases identical to TRBD2. Germline-derived CDR1 and CDR2 are MDHEN and SYDVKM. There are 14 residues in the CDR3. V lost 6 bases, J lost 2 bases, and 5 bases stayed unmatched. The CDR3 reads CASRVAGVTYEQYF. For the CDR3, the DNA is TGTGCCAGCAGGGTAGCGGGGGTCACCTACGAGCAGTACTTC.

The J gene is TRBJ2-5, the V gene TRBV18, with D unclear. The CDR3 spans 14 residues. The V end was cut by 6 bases, the J end by 1 base, with 12 bases between. Germline values: CDR1 KGHSH, CDR2 LQKENI. In nucleotides, the CDR3 is TGTGCCAGCTCGCCAAACAGACCCCAAGAGACCCAGTACTTC. It is translated as CASSPNRPQETQYF.

The chain employs TRBV5-1 and TRBJ2-2, with D perhaps given as TRBD1 or TRBD2 (5 bases each). The CDR3 is 14 amino acids. Germline lookup yields CDR1 SGHRS and CDR2 YFSETQ. The ends were cut back, 7 bases at V and 2 bases at J, with 12 bases in the middle. The DNA of the CDR3 is TGCGCCAGCGCCCGAGGGGACAACACCGGGGAGCTGTTTTTT. Protein sequence: CASARGDNTGELFF.

The rearrangement links TRBV6-1 to TRBJ1-2; no clear D. Looked up from germline, CDR1 is MNHNS and CDR2 is SASEGT. V dropped 3 bases and J dropped 8 bases, with 16 bases sitting between them. CDR3 size: 14 residues. The CDR3 loop is CASSELQRVGGYTF. Written as DNA, the CDR3 is TGTGCCAGCAGTGAGCTGCAGAGGGTGGGCGGCTACACCTTC.

The rearrangement uses TRBV27 and TRBJ2-1; D is possibly TRBD2 (6 bases). The CDR3 has 15 residues. Per germline, CDR1 MNHEY and CDR2 SMNVEV (reference sequence). Trimming removed 2 bases at V and 8 bases at J, with 16 bases between. The CDR3 protein is CASSLQRGSGDEQFF. CDR3 nucleotide sequence: TGTGCCAGCAGTTTACAACGCGGTTCGGGGGATGAGCAGTTCTTC.

This clone was detected only a few times. The gene calls are TRBV9 and TRBJ1-2, with TRBD1 matching 10 bases. The CDR3 extends over 16 amino acids. Germline CDR1 SGDLS, CDR2 YYNGEE. The V segment lost 0 bases and the J segment 8 bases; nucleotides outside the gene matches: 10. CDR3 bases: TGTGCCAGCAGCGTAGTTGGGACAGGGGCTAGTGGGGGCTACACCTTC. It is translated as CASSVVGTGASGGYTF.

J is TRBJ2-7 and V is TRBV7-9; D call uncertain. There are 11 residues in the CDR3. Trimming removed 5 bases at V and 5 bases at J, with 7 bases between. Germline loops: CDR1 SEHNR, CDR2 FQNEAQ (reference sequence). CDR3 sequence reads: CASSPLHEQYF. The CDR3 DNA reads TGTGCCAGCAGCCCCCTCCACGAGCAGTACTTC. Based on the CDR3 plus reference TRBV7-9 and TRBJ2-7, the full variable domain is DTGVSQNPRHKITKRGQNVTFRCDPISEHNRLYWYRQTLGQGPEFLTYFQNEAQLEKSRLLSDRFSAERPKGSFSTLEIQRTEQGDSAMYLCASSPLHEQYFGPGTRLTVT.

V and J are TRBV12-2 and TRBJ2-7. TRBV12-2 is annotated as a pseudogene. The CDR3 contains 12 residues. DNA for the CDR3: TGTGCAAGTCGCTTAATCTCCTACGAGCAGTACTTC. Its translation: CASRLISYEQYF.

The CDR3 reads CASSLGEAEAFF. In DNA, the CDR3 is TGTGCCAGCAGCTTAGGAGAAGCTGAAGCTTTCTTT. V and J are TRBV7-9 and TRBJ1-1, with unresolved D. This CDR3 spans 12 amino acids. V shed 1 base and J shed 6 bases, with 6 bases lying between them. Germline loops: CDR1 SEHNR, CDR2 FQNEAQ (reference sequence).

The chain recombines TRBV21-1 with TRBJ2-5; no DNA check was done on the table's D call, TRBD1. TRBV21-1 is recorded as a pseudogene. The CDR3 runs 12 residues. CDR3 bases: TGTGCCAGCCCAGGGCACAAAGAGACCCAGTACTTC. It encodes CASPGHKETQYF.

The chain uses TRBV10-3 and TRBJ2-2, with D possibly being TRBD1 or TRBD2 (5 bases each). The germline gives CDR1 ENHRY, CDR2 SYGVKD. V was clipped by 11 bases and J by 6 bases, with 22 bases between them. The CDR3 is 15 amino acids. The CDR3 sequence is CAARLQDLESGELFF. CDR3 DNA: TGTGCCGCAAGACTACAGGATCTAGAATCCGGGGAGCTGTTTTTT.

This chain links TRBV9 with TRBJ2-3; 9 bases are shared with TRBD1. This CDR3 comprises 14 residues. The V and J ends lost 0 bases and 5 bases, in that order; junction bases with no gene match: 1. Germline-derived CDR1 and CDR2 are SGDLS and YYNGEE. The CDR3: CASSVGGQGDTQYF. The CDR3 nucleotides read TGTGCCAGCAGCGTAGGGGGACAGGGAGATACGCAGTATTTT.

This clone is a singleton in its sample. The V call is TRBV25-1, the J call TRBJ1-5; no reliable D call. The CDR3 extends over 14 amino acids. V lost 4 bases and J 1 base, leaving 8 bases between the germline ends. Germline V lookup: CDR1 MGHDK, CDR2 SYGVNS. CDR3 nucleotides: TGTGCCAGCAGTGTGTACAGAAGCAATCAGCCCCAGCATTTT. This sequence encodes CASSVYRSNQPQHF.

The J gene is TRBJ1-5, the V gene TRBV6-1; possibly TRBD1 for D (5 bases). Germline-derived CDR1 and CDR2 are MNHNS and SASEGT. The CDR3 loop spans 14 amino acids. V was trimmed by 2 bases and J by 6 bases, leaving 11 bases between them. The CDR3 is CASSESWGTQPQHF. CDR3 coding DNA: TGTGCCAGCAGTGAATCCTGGGGGACTCAGCCCCAGCATTTT.

This clone was observed a single time. This rearrangement joins TRBV9 to TRBJ1-2; D may be TRBD1 (5 bases). CDR3 size: 16 residues. The V end was cut by 3 bases, the J end by 4 bases, with 19 bases between. CDR1 and CDR2 (germline): SGDLS, YYNGEE. Written as DNA, the CDR3 is TGTGCCAGCAGCGAACCCGTGGGGGAGCTTTCCTATGGCTACACCTTC. It is translated as CASSEPVGELSYGYTF.

The chain joins TRBV6-1 to TRBJ2-6; D is unclear. This CDR3 spans 14 amino acids. Germline values: CDR1 MNHNS, CDR2 SASEGT. V dropped 7 bases and J dropped 0 bases, with 7 bases sitting between them. As DNA, the CDR3 is TGTGCCAGCATTGTCAACTCTGGGGCCAACGTCCTGACTTTC. Protein product: CASIVNSGANVLTF.

The rearrangement uses TRBV9 and TRBJ2-1, with a possible D match to TRBD2 (7 bases). V was clipped by 0 bases and J by 3 bases, with 13 bases between them. Germline CDR1 reads SGDLS; CDR2 reads YYNGEE. The CDR3 sequence is 16 residues long. CDR3 DNA sequence: TGTGCCAGCAGCGTAGTAGGGGGGGTCGGCTACAATGAGCAGTTCTTC. It specifies CASSVVGGVGYNEQFF.

In this sample, this clone turned up once. The V gene is TRBV30, the J gene TRBJ2-7; 10 nucleotides line up with TRBD1. The CDR3 is 13 amino acids. V was clipped by 5 bases and J by 4 bases; unmatched bases: 5. CDR1 is GTSNPN, CDR2 SVGIG, per germline (reference sequence). The chain's CDR3 is CAWATGGIYEQYF. CDR3 DNA: TGTGCCTGGGCGACAGGGGGCATATACGAGCAGTACTTC.

The rearrangement uses TRBV29-1 and TRBJ2-6; D is ambiguous. Germline CDR1 is SQVTM and CDR2 is ANQGSEA. There are 15 residues in the CDR3. Trimming shortened V by 6 bases and J by 2 bases, and 14 bases separated the two germline ends. The CDR3 sequence: CSVTKVSTGANVLTF. The CDR3 nucleotides read TGCAGCGTCACCAAAGTCAGTACTGGGGCCAACGTCCTGACTTTC.

The DNA for the CDR3 is TGTGCCAGCAGCTTGGGACTAGCGGGGGTCAATGAGCAGTTCTTC. Its protein product is CASSLGLAGVNEQFF. The chain employs TRBV5-6 and TRBJ2-1; 12 nucleotides match TRBD2. The length of the CDR3 is 15 residues. In germline, CDR1 is SGHDT, CDR2 YYEEEE. Germline trimming cut 0 bases from V and 6 bases from J; bases unmatched to any gene: 1. The full variable domain, with the rest looked up from reference TRBV5-6 and TRBJ2-1, is DAGVTQSPTHLIKTRGQQVTLRCSPKSGHDTVSWYQQALGQGPQFIFQYYEEEERQRGNFPDRFSGHQFPNYSSELNVNALLLGDSALYLCASSLGLAGVNEQFFGPGTRLTVL.

This chain uses TRBV2 with TRBJ2-1; no firm D call. Germline CDR1 and CDR2: SNHLY and FYNNEI. Trimming cost V 6 bases and J 4 bases, with 10 bases left between them. The CDR3 is 13 amino acids. CDR3 sequence (DNA): TGTGCCAGCAGACCGGACGGTTACAATGAGCAGTTCTTC. Translation gives CASRPDGYNEQFF.

This clone was found once. The junction departs from the called germline gene at one end, perhaps through a read error. This chain connects TRBV5-1 to TRBJ1-2; 11 bases are shared with TRBD1. Germline CDR1 reads SGHRS; CDR2 reads YFSETQ. CDR3 size: 13 residues. CDR3 DNA: TGCGCCAGCACCTTGGGACAGGGGGAGCACTACACCTTC. Residues: CASTLGQGEHYTF.

The chain uses TRBV7-2 and TRBJ1-5, with D perhaps matching TRBD1 (6 bases). There are 14 residues in the CDR3. Germline V gene sequence: CDR1 SGHTA, CDR2 FQGNSA. With 1 base removed from V and 5 bases from J, the gap between germline ends came to 9 bases. The CDR3 protein is CASSLDRDDQPQHF. As DNA, the CDR3 is TGTGCCAGCAGCTTAGACAGGGACGATCAGCCCCAGCATTTT.